The 12 T cell receptor beta chains below were found in one sample sequenced in a study of T cell clonotyping in hematopoietic cell transplantation. The table came from immunoSEQ multiplex PCR; TCRdb's copy has only in-frame clones and leaves some out. The table shows roughly 40,000 clones, with approximately 95% occurring only once. The sequenced sample consisted of peripheral blood mononuclear cells. These receptors all come from a man aged 30 to 39 in good health. Some clones in this sample may be carry-over from other donors' samples.

The J gene is TRBJ2-1, the V gene TRBV10-3; weak D call: TRBD2 (6 bases). Germline V lookup: CDR1 ENHRY, CDR2 SYGVKD. This CDR3 region has 15 residues. V dropped 7 bases and J dropped 3 bases, with 16 bases sitting between them. In DNA, the CDR3 is TGTGCCATCATGGGGGGAGGTGGCTACTACAATGAGCAGTTCTTC. Its translation: CAIMGGGGYYNEQFF.

The chain carries TRBV21-1 and TRBJ2-7; TRBD2 is the table's D call, not checked against the DNA. TRBV21-1 has pseudogene status. The CDR3 has 10 amino acids. The CDR3 protein is CASSNGEQYF. The CDR3 DNA reads TGTGCCAGCAGCAACGGCGAGCAGTACTTC.

The J gene is TRBJ2-2, the V gene TRBV6-6, with TRBD2 identical over 9 bases. Unmatched junction bases numbered 4, after V lost 7 bases and J lost 1 base. Germline CDR1 MNHNY, CDR2 SVGAGI (reference sequence). The CDR3 extends over 15 amino acids. This CDR3 is CASTNSGRNTGELFF. CDR3 coding DNA: TGTGCCAGCACCAATAGCGGGAGGAACACCGGGGAGCTGTTTTTT.

This chain links TRBV29-1 with TRBJ1-1; TRBD1 is a possible D gene (6 bases). CDR1 and CDR2 (germline): SQVTM, ANQGSEA. CDR3 length: 13 residues. Trimming left V 6 bases short and J 0 bases short, with 11 bases between. The CDR3 DNA reads as TGCAGCGTCACAGGGATGGTGAACACTGAAGCTTTCTTT. Its translation is CSVTGMVNTEAFF.

This chain connects TRBV4-2 to TRBJ2-7, with D possibly being TRBD1 (5 bases). Germline lookup yields CDR1 LGHNA and CDR2 YNFKEQ. Trimming removed 0 bases at V and 6 bases at J, with 15 bases between. The CDR3 runs to 15 residues. The CDR3 bases are TGTGCCAGCAGCCAAGACCTCGGCAGGGCAGTCGAGCAGTACTTC. Translation gives CASSQDLGRAVEQYF.

V usage is TRBV11-2 and J usage is TRBJ1-1; D uncertain. The CDR3 sequence is 15 residues long. Germline V gives CDR1 SGHAT, CDR2 FQNNGV. Trimming cost V 5 bases and J 3 bases, with 16 bases left between them. The CDR3 reads CASSGLHKKDTEAFF. In DNA form, the CDR3 reads TGTGCCAGCAGCGGATTACATAAGAAGGACACTGAAGCTTTCTTT.

The V call is TRBV19, the J call TRBJ1-1; no clear D. The CDR3 extends over 15 amino acids. V was trimmed by 4 bases and J by 2 bases, leaving 14 bases between them. Looked up from germline, CDR1 is LNHDA and CDR2 is SQIVND (reference sequence). The DNA for the CDR3 is TGTGCCAGTAGTACCGAGGACGGGCTAAACACTGAAGCTTTCTTT. As protein: CASSTEDGLNTEAFF.

The chain uses TRBV6-1 and TRBJ2-3, with D maybe TRBD1 (7 bases). Germline CDR1 is MNHNS and CDR2 is SASEGT. The CDR3 length is 16 residues. Deletions cut 3 bases from V and 3 bases from J, with 16 bases between. The CDR3 DNA is TGTGCCAGCAGTGACGGTTTGACAGGGAGGACAGATACGCAGTATTTT. It yields the protein CASSDGLTGRTDTQYF.

The chain links TRBV7-9 to TRBJ2-7; D perhaps matches TRBD1 (6 bases). This CDR3 has 13 amino acids. Germline V gene lookup returns CDR1 SEHNR and CDR2 FQNEAQ (reference sequence). V was shortened by 5 bases and J by 2 bases, with 10 bases between the two germline ends. The CDR3 region is CASSPQGPYEQYF. The CDR3 DNA reads TGTGCCAGCAGCCCCCAGGGGCCCTACGAGCAGTACTTC.

V is TRBV19 and J is TRBJ2-5; perhaps TRBD1 as D (7 bases). Trimming stripped 7 bases from V and 7 bases from J, with 10 bases between. Germline CDR1 and CDR2: LNHDA and SQIVND (reference sequence). This CDR3 is built from 11 residues. The chain's CDR3 is CASTGGRTQYF. In DNA form, the CDR3 reads TGTGCCAGTACAGGGGGGAGGACCCAGTACTTC.

V and J are TRBV7-9 and TRBJ1-1; no clear D. The CDR3 spans 12 residues. Germline V gene sequence: CDR1 SEHNR, CDR2 FQNEAQ (reference sequence). V lost 1 base and J lost 6, with 6 bases in between. CDR3 sequence reads: CASSLGAAEAFF. Here the CDR3 DNA reads TGTGCCAGCAGCTTAGGCGCGGCTGAAGCTTTCTTT.

The chain recombines TRBV23-1 with TRBJ1-3; D remains ambiguous. TRBV23-1 is treated as an ORF (open reading frame) with a function not yet certain. The CDR3 runs to 16 residues. The V end lost 3 bases, the J end lost 0 bases, and 12 bases lay between the germline ends. CDR3: CASSQVQLSSGNTIYF. The CDR3 coding sequence is TGCGCCAGCAGTCAGGTACAGTTAAGCTCTGGAAACACCATATATTTT.